Shown below are 7 T cell receptor beta chains from a single sample sequenced in a study of control samples from healthy donors and cancer patients. Sequencing was performed with immunoSEQ multiplex PCR; in TCRdb, only in-frame clones are kept and a portion is missing. The sample contains some 44,000 clones, more than 65% of which appear only once. Sequenced sample: formalin-fixed, paraffin-embedded tissue. The receptors come from a male donor with melanoma.

The chain combines TRBV10-2 with TRBJ2-7, with 8 positions matching TRBD2. After removal of 7 bases from V and 3 bases from J, the junction contained 11 bases not matched to a gene. The CDR3 spans 15 residues. Germline CDR1 and CDR2: WSHSY and SAAADI. The CDR3 sequence: CASKTSAQIGYEQYF. The CDR3 DNA is TGCGCCAGCAAGACTAGCGCGCAGATCGGCTACGAGCAGTACTTC.

Regarding this clone: A much larger clone differs by one base, so this may be a read error. The chain joins TRBV9 to TRBJ2-1; 8 positions match TRBD2. Germline-derived CDR1 and CDR2 are SGDLS and YYNGEE. The CDR3 spans 13 residues. The CDR3 reads CVSSGGGYNEQFF. The CDR3 DNA follows: TGTGTCAGCAGCGGCGGGGGGTACAATGAGCAGTTCTTC. Combining the CDR3 with reference TRBV9 and TRBJ2-1 gives the whole variable domain DSGVTQTPKHLITATGQRVTLRCSPRSGDLSVYWYQQSLDQGLQFLIQYYNGEERAKGNILERFSAQQFPDLHSELNLSSLELGDSALYFCVSSGGGYNEQFFGPGTRLTVL.

V is TRBV28 and J is TRBJ1-2, with a tentative D call TRBD1 (5 bases). Germline V CDR1 and CDR2: MDHEN, SYDVKM. V was cut by 10 bases and J by 13 bases, with 22 bases left in between. The CDR3 has 12 amino acids. The CDR3 region is CATILDGTQVTF. Here the CDR3 DNA reads TGTGCCACCATCCTCGATGGTACACAGGTCACCTTC.

The chain is built from TRBV6-6 and TRBJ2-7; TRBD2 aligns across 7 bases. J gave up 3 bases and V 5 bases, and 4 bases lay outside the gene matches. Germline V lookup: CDR1 MNHNY, CDR2 SVGAGI (reference sequence). The CDR3 consists of 13 residues. Here the CDR3 DNA reads TGTGCCAGCAGTATCGGCGGGAGCTACGAGCAGTACTTC. Translating it yields CASSIGGSYEQYF.

With regard to this clone: Different DNA sequences within this sample yield the same CDR3. The V call is TRBV6-2 or TRBV6-3, the J call TRBJ2-1; D might be TRBD2 (6 bases). V was cut by 6 bases and J by 3 bases, with 15 bases left in between. Germline lookup yields CDR1 MNHEY and CDR2 SVGEGT. The CDR3 is made up of 15 amino acids. CDR3: CASSSGTLNYNEQFF. CDR3 DNA: TGTGCCAGCAGCTCCGGGACTCTAAACTACAATGAGCAGTTCTTC.

This clone is a singleton in its sample. The chain recombines TRBV23-1 with TRBJ2-7, with 7 bases identical to TRBD1. TRBV23-1 is known as an ORF, though its function is uncertain. Trimming cost V 6 bases and J 4 bases; bases outside gene matches: 9. The CDR3 has 14 residues. CDR3 in amino acids: CASSPGTETYEQYF. In nucleotides, the CDR3 is TGCGCCAGCAGCCCCGGGACAGAGACGTACGAGCAGTACTTC.

The chain links TRBV7-3 to TRBJ2-1; TRBD2 aligns across 7 bases. The CDR3 contains 14 residues. CDR1 SGHTA and CDR2 FQGTGA come from the germline V gene. J lost 9 bases, V lost 2 bases, and 7 bases had no gene match. The CDR3 spells CASSLGGSSGEQFF. The CDR3 region has the DNA TGTGCCAGCAGCTTAGGCGGGAGTTCGGGTGAGCAGTTCTTC.